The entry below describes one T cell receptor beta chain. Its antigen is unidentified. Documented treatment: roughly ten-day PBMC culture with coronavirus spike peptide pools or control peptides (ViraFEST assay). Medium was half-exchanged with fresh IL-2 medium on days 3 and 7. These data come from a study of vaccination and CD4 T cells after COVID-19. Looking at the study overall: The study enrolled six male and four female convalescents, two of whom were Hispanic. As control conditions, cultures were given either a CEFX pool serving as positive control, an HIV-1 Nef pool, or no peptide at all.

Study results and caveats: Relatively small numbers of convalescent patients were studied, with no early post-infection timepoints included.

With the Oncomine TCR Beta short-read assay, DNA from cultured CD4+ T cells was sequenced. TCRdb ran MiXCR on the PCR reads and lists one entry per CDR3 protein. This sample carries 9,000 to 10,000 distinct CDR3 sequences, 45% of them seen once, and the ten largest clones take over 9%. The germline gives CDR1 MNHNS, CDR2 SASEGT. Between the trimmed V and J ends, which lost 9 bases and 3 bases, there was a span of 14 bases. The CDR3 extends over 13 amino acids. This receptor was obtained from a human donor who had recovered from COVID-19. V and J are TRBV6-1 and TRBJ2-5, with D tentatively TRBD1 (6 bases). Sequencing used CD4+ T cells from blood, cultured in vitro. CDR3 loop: CASGFGTKETQYF. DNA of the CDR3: TGTGCCAGTGGGTTTGGGACAAAAGAGACCCAGTACTTC.